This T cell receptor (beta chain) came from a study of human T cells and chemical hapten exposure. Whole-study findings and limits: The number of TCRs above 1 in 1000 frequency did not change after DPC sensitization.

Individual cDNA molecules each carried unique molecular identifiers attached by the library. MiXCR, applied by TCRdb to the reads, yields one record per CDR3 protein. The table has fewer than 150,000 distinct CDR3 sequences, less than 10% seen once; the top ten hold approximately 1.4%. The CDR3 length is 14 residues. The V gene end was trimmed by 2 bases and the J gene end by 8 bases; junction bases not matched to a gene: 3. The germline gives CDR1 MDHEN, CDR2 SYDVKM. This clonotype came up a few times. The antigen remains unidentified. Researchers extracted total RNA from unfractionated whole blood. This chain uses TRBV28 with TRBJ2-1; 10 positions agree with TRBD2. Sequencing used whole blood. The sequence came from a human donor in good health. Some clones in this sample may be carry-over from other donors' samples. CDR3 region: CASSLLAGDYEQFF. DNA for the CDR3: TGTGCCAGCAGTTTACTAGCGGGGGACTATGAGCAGTTCTTC.